These 6 T cell receptor beta chains originate from one sample sequenced in a study of beta chain features in type 1 diabetes. The whole isolated RNA underwent reverse transcription, so sequencing captured expressed TCRB transcripts. Assay used: immunoSEQ multiplex PCR; TCRdb lists only in-frame clones, some missing. The repertoire consists of fewer than 150,000 clones, with 6.9% occurring once and the leading ten covering more than 1.1%. The sample taken for sequencing was central memory CD4+ T cells from blood. The receptors were gathered from a woman in her twenties or thirties in good health.

This clone has more than one count but fewer than ten. The V call is TRBV9, the J call TRBJ2-5, with D possibly matching TRBD2 (6 bases). V dropped 1 base and J dropped 3 bases, with 19 bases sitting between them. CDR3 length equals 17 residues. In germline, CDR1 is SGDLS, CDR2 YYNGEE. The CDR3 loop reads CASSVKGRLGRKETQYF. The CDR3 coding sequence is TGTGCCAGCAGCGTAAAAGGCCGGCTCGGGAGAAAAGAGACCCAGTACTTC.

This clone has a handful of counts. The rearrangement joins TRBV7-2 to TRBJ2-5; D possibly corresponds to TRBD2 (6 bases). The germline V gene has CDR1 SGHTA and CDR2 FQGNSA. V was trimmed by 5 bases and J by 1 base, leaving 17 bases between them. This CDR3 has 16 residues. The CDR3 bases are TGTGCCAGCAGCAGCGAGCTAGCGAACTGCCAAGAGACCCAGTACTTC. Translation: CASSSELANCQETQYF.

This clone has just a few counts. CDR3 DNA: TGTGCCAGCAGCCACCACGGACGAGGGGAGGGTAACTATGGCTACACCTTC. Residues: CASSHHGRGEGNYGYTF. The chain employs TRBV14 and TRBJ1-2; possibly TRBD1 for D (5 bases). CDR3 size: 17 residues. V lost 3 bases to trimming and J lost 1 base, with 18 bases between them. Germline loops: CDR1 SGHDN, CDR2 FVKESK.

In its sample, this clone was seen a few times. The rearrangement uses TRBV28 and TRBJ1-5, with D possibly TRBD1 on 5 matching bases. Germline CDR1 MDHEN, CDR2 SYDVKM. V shed 8 bases and J shed 5 bases, with 16 bases lying between them. The CDR3 is 14 amino acids. CDR3 nucleotide sequence: TGTGCCAGCCTTCCAGGGTCGCAGGATCAGCCCCAGCATTTT. Protein sequence: CASLPGSQDQPQHF.

Many counts were recorded for this clone. This chain's CDR3 is CASSFFSGDTQYF. Here the CDR3 DNA reads TGTGCCAGCAGCTTCTTTTCCGGGGATACGCAGTATTTT. J is TRBJ2-3 and V is TRBV7-9; D is unresolved. V was pared by 3 bases and J by 6 bases, with 10 bases between. The germline CDR1 and CDR2 sequences are SEHNR and FQNEAQ (reference sequence). This CDR3 has 13 residues.

The rearrangement uses TRBV5-1 and TRBJ2-7, with D possibly TRBD2 on 6 matching bases. V lost 3 bases, J lost 0 bases, and 13 bases lay in between. This CDR3 is built from 15 residues. Germline lookup yields CDR1 SGHRS and CDR2 YFSETQ. The CDR3 loop reads CASSSPGLGSYEQYF. CDR3 DNA sequence: TGCGCCAGCAGCTCCCCGGGACTGGGCTCCTACGAGCAGTACTTC.